Sequencing of this TCR beta chain was carried out in a study of T cells after yellow fever vaccination. TCRdb re-analysed the 5' RACE reads in MiXCR, keeping a single row per CDR3 protein. Of around 500,000 distinct CDR3 sequences listed, roughly a fifth are singletons. CDR1 is MNHEY, CDR2 SVGEGT, per germline. The CDR3 is 17 residues long. The V gene lost 2 bases and the J gene lost 2 bases, with 13 bases spanning the gap. Specimen: PBMCs, collected roughly 20 days after the first yellow fever vaccination. The chain carries TRBV6-2 or TRBV6-3 and TRBJ2-6; a possible D gene is TRBD1 (5 bases). This TCR derives from a man in his late teens or twenties who received the YFV17D yellow fever vaccine. CDR3 nucleotides: TGTGCCAGCAGTTACGCAAAACAGGCACCTGGGGCCAACGTCCTGACTTTC. Protein product: CASSYAKQAPGANVLTF.